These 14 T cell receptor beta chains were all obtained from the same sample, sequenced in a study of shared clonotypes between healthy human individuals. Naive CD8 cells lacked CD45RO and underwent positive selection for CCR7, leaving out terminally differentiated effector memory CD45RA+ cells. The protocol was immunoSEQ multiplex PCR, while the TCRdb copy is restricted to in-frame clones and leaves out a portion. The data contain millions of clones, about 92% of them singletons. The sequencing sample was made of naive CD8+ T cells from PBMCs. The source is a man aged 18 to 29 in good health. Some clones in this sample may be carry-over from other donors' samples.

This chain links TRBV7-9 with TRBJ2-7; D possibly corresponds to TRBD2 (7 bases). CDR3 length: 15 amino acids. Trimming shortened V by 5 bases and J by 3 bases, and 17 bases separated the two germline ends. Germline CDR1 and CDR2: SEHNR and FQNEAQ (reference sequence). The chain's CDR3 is CASSGTGRERYEQYF. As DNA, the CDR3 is TGTGCCAGCAGCGGTACAGGGCGGGAGCGCTACGAGCAGTACTTC.

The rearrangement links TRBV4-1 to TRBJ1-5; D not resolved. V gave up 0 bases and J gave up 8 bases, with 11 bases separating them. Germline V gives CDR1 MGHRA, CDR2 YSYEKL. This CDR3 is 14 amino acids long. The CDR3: CASSQDPLLEPQHF. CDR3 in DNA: TGCGCCAGCAGCCAAGACCCCCTTTTGGAGCCCCAGCATTTT.

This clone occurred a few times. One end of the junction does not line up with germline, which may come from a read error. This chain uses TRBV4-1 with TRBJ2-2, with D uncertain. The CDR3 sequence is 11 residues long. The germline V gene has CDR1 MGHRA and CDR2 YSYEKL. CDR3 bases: TGCGCCAGCAGGCAAGGCGGGGAGCTGTTTTTT. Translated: CASRQGGELFF.

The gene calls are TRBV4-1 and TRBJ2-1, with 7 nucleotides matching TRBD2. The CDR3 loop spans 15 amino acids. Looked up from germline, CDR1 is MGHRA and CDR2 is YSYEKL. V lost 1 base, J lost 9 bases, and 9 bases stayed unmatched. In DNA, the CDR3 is TGCGCCAGCAGCCAAGGCGGCGGGGGAACGGGTGAGCAGTTCTTC. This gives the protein CASSQGGGGTGEQFF.

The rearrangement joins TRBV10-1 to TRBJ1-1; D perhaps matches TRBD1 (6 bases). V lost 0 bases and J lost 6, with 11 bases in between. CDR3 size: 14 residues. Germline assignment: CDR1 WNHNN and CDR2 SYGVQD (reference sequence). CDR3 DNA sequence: TGCGCCAGCAGTGAGTCATACAGGGCCCCTGAAGCTTTCTTT. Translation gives CASSESYRAPEAFF.

The CDR3 sequence is CASSLTGRGYGYTF. The DNA of the CDR3 is TGTGCCAGCAGTCTGACAGGGAGGGGCTATGGCTACACCTTC. The chain combines TRBV7-9 with TRBJ1-2, with 7 bases fitting TRBD1. The length of the CDR3 is 14 residues. Unmatched junction bases numbered 8, after V lost 6 bases and J lost 4 bases. Germline V gene lookup returns CDR1 SEHNR and CDR2 FQNEAQ (reference sequence).

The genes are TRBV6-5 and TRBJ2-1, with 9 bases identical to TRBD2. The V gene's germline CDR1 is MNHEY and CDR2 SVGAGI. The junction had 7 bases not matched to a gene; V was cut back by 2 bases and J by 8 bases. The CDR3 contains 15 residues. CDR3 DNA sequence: TGTGCCAGCAGTTACGCGGGAGGGTTCGTCGATGAGCAGTTCTTC. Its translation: CASSYAGGFVDEQFF.

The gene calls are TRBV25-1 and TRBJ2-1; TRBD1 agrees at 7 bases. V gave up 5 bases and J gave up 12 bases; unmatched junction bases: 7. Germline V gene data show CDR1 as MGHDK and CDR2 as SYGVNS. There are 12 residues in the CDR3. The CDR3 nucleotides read TGTGCCAGCAGTCCCGGGACAGTGGGGCAGTTCTTC. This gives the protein CASSPGTVGQFF.

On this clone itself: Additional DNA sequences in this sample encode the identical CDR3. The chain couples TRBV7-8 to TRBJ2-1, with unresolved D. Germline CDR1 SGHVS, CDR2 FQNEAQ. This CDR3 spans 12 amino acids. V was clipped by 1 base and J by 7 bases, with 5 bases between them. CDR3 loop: CASSLGVNEQFF. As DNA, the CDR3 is TGTGCCAGCAGCTTAGGTGTGAATGAGCAGTTCTTC.

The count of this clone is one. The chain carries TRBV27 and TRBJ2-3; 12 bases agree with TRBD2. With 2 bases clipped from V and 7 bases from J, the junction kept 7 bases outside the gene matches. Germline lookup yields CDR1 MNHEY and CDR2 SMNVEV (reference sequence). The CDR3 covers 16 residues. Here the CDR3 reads CASSLGLAGGEHTQYF. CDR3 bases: TGTGCCAGCAGTTTAGGGCTAGCGGGAGGGGAGCATACGCAGTATTTT.

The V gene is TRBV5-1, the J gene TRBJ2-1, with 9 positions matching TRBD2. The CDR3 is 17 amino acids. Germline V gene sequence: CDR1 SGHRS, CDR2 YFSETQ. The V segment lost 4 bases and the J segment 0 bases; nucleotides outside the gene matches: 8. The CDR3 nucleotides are TGCGCCAGCAGCATCGGACTAGCGAGAAGCTCCTACAATGAGCAGTTCTTC. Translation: CASSIGLARSSYNEQFF.

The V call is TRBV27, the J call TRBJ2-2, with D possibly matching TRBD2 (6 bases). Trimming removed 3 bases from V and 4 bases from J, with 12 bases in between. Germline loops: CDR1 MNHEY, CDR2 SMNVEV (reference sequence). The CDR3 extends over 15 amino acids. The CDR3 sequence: CASSFRGGATGELFF. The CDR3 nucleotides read TGTGCCAGCAGTTTCCGGGGCGGGGCCACCGGGGAGCTGTTTTTT.

The CDR3 bases are TGTGCCAGCAGTACCGCGGCGTACCAAGAGACCCAGTACTTC. Translating it yields CASSTAAYQETQYF. V and J are TRBV28 and TRBJ2-5; unclear D gene. The germline gives CDR1 MDHEN, CDR2 SYDVKM. The germline V and J ends were trimmed by 5 bases and 0 bases, with 10 bases remaining between them. The length of the CDR3 is 14 residues.

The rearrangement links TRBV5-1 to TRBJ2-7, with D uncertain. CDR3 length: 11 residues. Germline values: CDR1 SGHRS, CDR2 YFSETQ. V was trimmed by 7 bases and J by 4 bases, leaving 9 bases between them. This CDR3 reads CASHLGYEQYF. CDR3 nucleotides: TGCGCCAGCCATCTAGGGTACGAGCAGTACTTC.